This TCR beta chain was sequenced in a study of T cells expressing NK-cell markers (dated by TCRdb to the early 2020s). At the level of the whole study: In sorted CD3+CD56+NKG2C+, CD3+CD56+NKG2C- and CD3+CD56-NKG2C+ T-cell subsets from about 8 donors, TCR beta-chain repertoires were profiled. Among the eight sequenced donors, only one was HCMV-seronegative, while the other seven were HCMV-seropositive. Randomly selected healthy volunteers, three men and five women, were used as the eight sequenced donors. Sequencing of the libraries produced 2 x 150 bp reads on Illumina HiSeq 2000/2500, MiSeq or NextSeq. Results and caveats for the whole study, not just this receptor: Those dominant clonotypes were again the most abundant among CD3+CD56-NKG2C+ cells in a few donors, at about 25-65%. In six donors, the dominant CD3+CD56+NKG2C+ clonotypes were among the top 10 CD8+ clonotypes and accounted for about 1.0-7.0% of CD8+ T cells. It remained unclear whether the expanded NKG2C-expressing T cell clones were specific for HCMV antigens.

The CDR3 holds 17 amino acids from the cysteine to the phenylalanine. No nucleotide data were recorded. CDR1 and CDR2, per the germline V gene, are SQVTM and ANQGSEA. To determine HCMV serostatus, a commercial ELISA kit was used to detect HCMV-specific IgG in serum. Peripheral blood mononuclear cells were isolated from blood by Ficoll density gradient centrifugation. Note on this clonotype: The target of this receptor is not known.

These reads were obtained on an Illumina HiSeq 2000. 5'RACE template switching, by which a universal primer site and unique molecular identifiers were added, was used to make TCR beta cDNA libraries. cDNA synthesis was primed from the TCR beta constant segment and was followed by two successive PCR amplification steps. As for the authors' bioinformatics: Reads were demultiplexed and grouped by UMI with MIGEC, and clonotypes were assembled and quantified with MiTCR. Only TCR cDNA sequences supported by at least two reads were kept to exclude erroneous sequences. The tcR package was used for downstream repertoire analysis, and clonotypes were matched between fractions using CDR3 nucleotide sequence together with V segment. Antigen specificity was annotated against VDJdb with VDJmatch, allowing one amino acid substitution in CDR3. Following TCRdb reprocessing, every CDR3 protein sequence forms one entry, and DNA is not provided. The V and J calls were not made by the authors but by TCRdb's processing. The record for this sample contains hundreds of thousands of distinct CDR3 sequences. The ten top clones hold 7.3% of the sample.

Source material: blood T cells: a sorted CD56 or NKG2C T cell subset, CD4+ or CD8+ T cells, or bulk PBMC T cells (not recorded which). The TCR comes from a woman aged 18-70 years in good health. The chain is made from TRBV29-1 and TRBJ2-3; TCRdb lists TRBD2, though no DNA is available to test this call. The CDR3 reads CSVAIWASWHRGDTQYF.